The TCR beta chain under discussion was sequenced for a study of cytomegalovirus exposure and HLA in healthy donors. Study results and limitations: Per a later analysis, about 17,000 TCR beta sequences showed association with HLA alleles at 0.05 false discovery rate. The classifier reportedly diagnosed cytomegalovirus status with high specificity and sensitivity.

About this clone: The antigen remains unidentified.

The length of the CDR3 is 10 residues. Germline lookup yields CDR1 LNHDA and CDR2 SQIVND (reference sequence). The V gene end was trimmed by 8 bases and the J gene end by 12 bases; junction bases not matched to a gene: 4. A multiplex PCR was run with 60 Vbeta primers and 13 Jbeta primers. Profiled with immunoSEQ multiplex PCR; TCRdb holds only in-frame clones, not every one. The sample consists of 100,000 to 150,000 clones, roughly 70% of them appearing once. The chain couples TRBV19 to TRBJ2-1; the match to TRBD2 covers 7 bases. The TCR originated in a man in his forties or fifties in good health and CMV-seropositive. Specimen: PBMCs. The DNA of the CDR3 is TGTGCCAGTTCCGGGGGGAGGCAGTTCTTC. Its protein product is CASSGGRQFF.